The T cell receptor (beta chain) under discussion was sequenced for a study of T cell repertoires in cytomegalovirus infection. As for the study in general: Matching HLA type, along with CMV infection, was indicated by public TCR beta signatures. Whole-study findings and limits: Identification of carriers of CMV plus the relevant HLA was achieved through cumulative public TCR beta family frequency. It was HLA-C-restricted CMV-specific TCR beta clonotypes that dominated the response ex vivo.

TCRdb re-derived calls from the reads in MiXCR, one entry per CDR3 protein. This sample yields approximately 250,000 distinct CDR3 sequences, of which around 8.7% are seen a single time; over 13% belongs to the top ten. The CDR3 runs 14 residues. Germline CDR1 MNHEY, CDR2 SVGEGT. Trimming shortened V by 3 bases and J by 3 bases, and 12 bases separated the two germline ends. This clonotype was picked up many times. Its target is unknown. The rearrangement uses TRBV6-2 or TRBV6-3 and TRBJ2-7; D may be TRBD1 (6 bases). The clonotype was recovered from a human donor in good health (CMV status not recorded). Some clones in this sample may be carry-over from other donors' samples. The material sequenced was PBMCs. The CDR3 sequence: CASSYLGQNYEQYF. CDR3 sequence (DNA): TGTGCCAGCAGTTATCTGGGACAAAACTACGAGCAGTACTTC.